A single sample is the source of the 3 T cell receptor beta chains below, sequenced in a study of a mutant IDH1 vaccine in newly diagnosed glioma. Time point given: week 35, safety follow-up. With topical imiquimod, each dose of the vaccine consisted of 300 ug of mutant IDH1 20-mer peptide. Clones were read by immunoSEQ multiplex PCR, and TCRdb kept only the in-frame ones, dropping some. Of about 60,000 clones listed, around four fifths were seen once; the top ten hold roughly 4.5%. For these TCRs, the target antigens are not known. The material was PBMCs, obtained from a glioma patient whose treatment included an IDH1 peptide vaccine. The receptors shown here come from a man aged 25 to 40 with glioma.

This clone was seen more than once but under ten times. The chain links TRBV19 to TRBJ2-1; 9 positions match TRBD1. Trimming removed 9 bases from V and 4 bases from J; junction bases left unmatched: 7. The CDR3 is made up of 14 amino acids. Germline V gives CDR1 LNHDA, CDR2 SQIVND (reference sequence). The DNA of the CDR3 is TGTGCCAGCAACAGACAGGGGGAATACAATGAGCAGTTCTTC. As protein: CASNRQGEYNEQFF.

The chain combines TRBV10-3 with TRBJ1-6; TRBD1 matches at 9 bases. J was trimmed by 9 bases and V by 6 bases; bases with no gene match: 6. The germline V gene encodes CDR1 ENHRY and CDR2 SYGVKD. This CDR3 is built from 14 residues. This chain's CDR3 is CAISYRGRGSPLHF. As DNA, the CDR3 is TGTGCCATCAGCTACAGGGGGCGAGGTTCACCCCTCCACTTT.

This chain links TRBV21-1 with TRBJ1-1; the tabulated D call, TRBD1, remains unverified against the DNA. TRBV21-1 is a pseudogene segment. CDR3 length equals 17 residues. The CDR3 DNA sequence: TGTGCCAGCTGTCTACAGGGGCCCTTTCAGGTGAACACTGAAGCTTTCTTT. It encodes CASCLQGPFQVNTEAFF.